These 30 T cell receptor beta chains were sequenced from one sample in a study of OX40 agonist ivuxolimab in advanced cancers. The method behind the library was the immunoSEQ multiplex PCR assay. TCRdb carries this immuneACCESS record with in-frame sequences only. Its versions omit some clonotypes, under half of them owing to an unresolved V gene in the studies checked, with the rest unexplained. Recorded for this sample are 65,000 to 95,000 clones; 70% to 85% of them occurred a single time. The biggest ten clones account for about 4% of the sample. The source was CD4+ or CD8+ T cells sorted from blood, collected in a trial of the OX40 agonist ivuxolimab. Every receptor here comes from an adult with an advanced solid tumor such as melanoma, head and neck, liver or kidney cancer.

The chain joins TRBV9 to TRBJ1-3; D remains unclear. CDR3 length equals 17 residues. V lost 0 bases to trimming and J lost 3 bases, with 16 bases between them. The germline V gene encodes CDR1 SGDLS and CDR2 YYNGEE. This CDR3 is CASSVDPPAGRGNTIYF. CDR3 DNA sequence: TGTGCCAGCAGCGTAGATCCCCCTGCAGGTCGTGGAAACACCATATATTTT.

This clone has just one count. This chain links TRBV11-2 with TRBJ2-3; tentatively, D is TRBD2 (6 bases). The CDR3 totals 14 residues. Germline CDR1 and CDR2: SGHAT and FQNNGV. The V and J ends lost 5 bases and 6 bases respectively, with 15 bases between them. CDR3 bases: TGTGCCAGCAGCCTTAGCGGTGATGGGGATACGCAGTATTTT. Translating gives CASSLSGDGDTQYF. Full variable domain (rest looked up from reference TRBV11-2 and TRBJ2-3): EAGVAQSPRYKIIEKRQSVAFWCNPISGHATLYWYQQILGQGPKLLIQFQNNGVVDDSQLPKDRFSAERLKGVDSTLKIQPAKLEDSAVYLCASSLSGDGDTQYFGPGTRLTVL.

The rearrangement links TRBV14 to TRBJ2-1; possible D gene TRBD2, 5 bases. Trimming took off 6 bases at V and 2 bases at J, with 14 bases between the two ends. The germline V gene encodes CDR1 SGHDN and CDR2 FVKESK. The CDR3 loop spans 15 amino acids. The CDR3: CASSGEGVPYNEQFF. CDR3 bases: TGTGCCAGCAGTGGAGAGGGAGTACCCTACAATGAGCAGTTCTTC.

This sequence joins TRBV9 and TRBJ2-7, with D perhaps given as TRBD1 or TRBD2 (5 bases each). Trimming stripped 2 bases from V and 7 bases from J, with 16 bases between. The CDR3 extends over 14 amino acids. Looked up from germline, CDR1 is SGDLS and CDR2 is YYNGEE. The CDR3 is CASSVEDNFSEQYF. Written as DNA, the CDR3 is TGTGCCAGCAGCGTGGAGGACAACTTTTCGGAGCAGTACTTC.

The chain combines TRBV7-6 with TRBJ2-3; 9 nucleotides align to TRBD2. Germline-derived CDR1 and CDR2 are SGHVS and FNYEAQ. The CDR3 runs 18 residues. Germline trimming cut 0 bases from V and 2 bases from J; bases unmatched to any gene: 9. The CDR3 bases are TGTGCCAGCAGCTTAGCGAGGAGCGGGAGGCGGAACACAGATACGCAGTATTTT. Encoded protein: CASSLARSGRRNTDTQYF.

The gene calls are TRBV6-5 and TRBJ1-2; weak D call: TRBD1 (6 bases). This CDR3 comprises 14 residues. The germline V gene encodes CDR1 MNHEY and CDR2 SVGAGI. V shed 6 bases and J shed 2 bases, with 13 bases lying between them. The CDR3 loop is CASRPGHLNYGYTF. The CDR3 nucleotides are TGTGCCAGCAGACCGGGACACTTAAACTATGGCTACACCTTC.

V is TRBV28 and J is TRBJ2-1; possible D gene TRBD1, 6 bases. The V gene's germline CDR1 is MDHEN and CDR2 SYDVKM. Trimming took 2 bases from V and 10 from J, leaving 9 bases between them. The CDR3 has 12 amino acids. This CDR3 reads CASSLPDREQFF. In DNA form, the CDR3 reads TGTGCCAGCAGTTTACCCGACAGGGAGCAGTTCTTC.

This chain joins TRBV4-1 and TRBJ1-1; D gene unclear. There are 13 residues in the CDR3. V lost 1 base and J lost 5, with 8 bases in between. Germline loops: CDR1 MGHRA, CDR2 YSYEKL. The CDR3 protein is CASSQGATTEAFF. CDR3 coding DNA: TGCGCCAGCAGCCAAGGGGCCACTACTGAAGCTTTCTTT.

The V and J genes are TRBV15 and TRBJ1-1; a possible D gene is TRBD1 (6 bases). V dropped 0 bases and J dropped 3 bases, with 14 bases sitting between them. CDR3 size: 16 residues. CDR1 is LNHNV, CDR2 YYDKDF, per germline (reference sequence). CDR3 bases: TGTGCCACCAGCAGAGATCTTGGGGACAAACACACTGAAGCTTTCTTT. Its translation is CATSRDLGDKHTEAFF.

The V gene is TRBV28, the J gene TRBJ1-5; D remains unclear. Germline V gene data show CDR1 as MDHEN and CDR2 as SYDVKM. The CDR3 length is 14 residues. Trimming took 3 bases from V and 5 from J, leaving 11 bases between them. CDR3 sequence reads: CASSFFGEDQPQHF. The CDR3 DNA follows: TGTGCCAGCAGTTTTTTTGGGGAGGATCAGCCCCAGCATTTT.

The chain links TRBV7-8 to TRBJ2-1; D unclear. The germline V gene has CDR1 SGHVS and CDR2 FQNEAQ. Trimming took 10 bases from V and 10 from J, leaving 14 bases between them. CDR3 length: 11 residues. The DNA of the CDR3 is TGTGCCACCTCAGACGGCGAGGAGCAGTTCTTC. It encodes CATSDGEEQFF.

The chain carries TRBV28 and TRBJ2-1; D is unresolved. V was trimmed by 6 bases and J by 2 bases, leaving 17 bases between them. The V gene's germline CDR1 is MDHEN and CDR2 SYDVKM. CDR3 length equals 16 residues. This CDR3 is CASRTLRVGTYNEQFF. DNA for the CDR3: TGTGCCAGCAGGACACTAAGGGTGGGGACCTACAATGAGCAGTTCTTC.

The table lists this clone with a few counts. J is TRBJ2-6 and V is TRBV5-4, with D perhaps being TRBD1 or TRBD2 (6 bases each). CDR3 length: 16 amino acids. V lost 3 bases to trimming and J lost 2 bases, with 12 bases between them. Germline V gives CDR1 SGHNT, CDR2 YYREEE (reference sequence). The CDR3 loop reads CASSSLRGAGANVLTF. CDR3 nucleotides: TGTGCCAGCAGCTCGTTGAGGGGGGCTGGGGCCAACGTCCTGACTTTC.

The chain recombines TRBV5-1 with TRBJ2-1, with TRBD2 as a possible D gene (5 bases). V lost 1 base and J lost 12, with 14 bases in between. There are 13 residues in the CDR3. Germline V gene sequence: CDR1 SGHRS, CDR2 YFSETQ. The CDR3 coding sequence is TGCGCCAGCAGCTTGCTTTGGGCTAGCAGGCAGTTCTTC. It codes for CASSLLWASRQFF.

V gene TRBV28 combines with J gene TRBJ2-5, with D possibly TRBD2 on 5 matching bases. The V end was cut by 7 bases, the J end by 4 bases, with 10 bases between. The CDR3 sequence is 12 residues long. Germline lookup yields CDR1 MDHEN and CDR2 SYDVKM. The CDR3 spells CASKHRGETQYF. CDR3 DNA sequence: TGTGCCAGCAAGCATCGGGGAGAGACCCAGTACTTC.

The chain recombines TRBV11-3 with TRBJ1-6; perhaps TRBD1 as D (5 bases). Trimming removed 5 bases at V and 6 bases at J, with 11 bases between. The V gene's germline CDR1 is SGHNT and CDR2 YENEEA. This CDR3 spans 14 amino acids. The CDR3 spells CASSGGAINSPLHF. For the CDR3, the DNA is TGTGCCAGCAGCGGCGGGGCTATTAATTCACCCCTCCACTTT.

V and J are TRBV5-8 and TRBJ2-1; maybe TRBD1 (7 bases). The germline CDR1 and CDR2 sequences are SGHTS and YDEGEE. The CDR3 loop spans 16 amino acids. Trimming took off 2 bases at V and 2 bases at J, with 14 bases between the two ends. The CDR3 nucleotides read TGTGCCAGCAGCTTCACCAGGGGGGTTACCTACAATGAGCAGTTCTTC. Protein product: CASSFTRGVTYNEQFF.

The chain recombines TRBV11-2 with TRBJ2-7; D is possibly TRBD2 (5 bases). This CDR3 has 14 residues. V was trimmed by 1 base and J by 3 bases, leaving 10 bases between them. The germline CDR1 and CDR2 sequences are SGHAT and FQNNGV. The CDR3 DNA sequence: TGTGCCAGCAGCTTAGGTCTAGCCCGCTACGAGCAGTACTTC. Its protein is CASSLGLARYEQYF.

The chain is built from TRBV2 and TRBJ2-3; 13 bases line up with TRBD2. Germline CDR1 SNHLY, CDR2 FYNNEI. The length of the CDR3 is 17 residues. The V gene end was trimmed by 0 bases and the J gene end by 3 bases; junction bases not matched to a gene: 3. DNA of the CDR3: TGTGCCAGCAGTGAAGCCACTAGCGGGAGGGGTACAGATACGCAGTATTTT. Its translation: CASSEATSGRGTDTQYF.

This chain links TRBV2 with TRBJ1-5, with 8 bases aligning to TRBD1. The CDR3 has 15 residues. Germline values: CDR1 SNHLY, CDR2 FYNNEI. The V gene end was trimmed by 2 bases and the J gene end by 7 bases; junction bases not matched to a gene: 7. CDR3 in DNA: TGTGCCAGCAGTGAATCCCAGGGGGCATGGCAGCCCCAGCATTTT. This sequence encodes CASSESQGAWQPQHF.

The sample holds one count of this clone. The chain couples TRBV5-5 to TRBJ2-5, with no clear D. The germline gives CDR1 SGHKS, CDR2 YYEKEE (reference sequence). The CDR3 is made up of 11 amino acids. V was pared by 4 bases and J by 5 bases, with 6 bases between. Here the CDR3 DNA reads TGTGCCAGCAGCCGAAGTGAGACCCAGTACTTC. Amino acid sequence: CASSRSETQYF.

The sample holds a few counts of this clone. The J gene is TRBJ2-7, the V gene TRBV19; D remains ambiguous. The V gene lost 8 bases and the J gene lost 3 bases, with 14 bases spanning the gap. This CDR3 spans 13 amino acids. Germline V gives CDR1 LNHDA, CDR2 SQIVND (reference sequence). In nucleotides, the CDR3 is TGTGCCAGTGCCACCCCTTTAGGCTACGAGCAGTACTTC. Amino acid sequence: CASATPLGYEQYF.

As for this clone: This sample includes further DNA sequences coding for the same CDR3. The chain employs TRBV27 and TRBJ2-5; 7 bases are a match to TRBD1. Trimming cost V 4 bases and J 5 bases; bases outside gene matches: 4. CDR1 is MNHEY, CDR2 SMNVEV, per germline (reference sequence). The length of the CDR3 is 13 residues. The CDR3 DNA reads as TGTGCCAGCAGTTGGGGCAGGGGGGAGACCCAGTACTTC. Translated, it gives CASSWGRGETQYF.

This clone came up a few times. The chain links TRBV6-1 to TRBJ1-1, with 8 positions matching TRBD1. There are 17 residues in the CDR3. Trimming took 4 bases from V and 5 from J; bases not matched to a gene: 15. Per germline, CDR1 MNHNS and CDR2 SASEGT. The DNA of the CDR3 is TGTGCCAGCAGTGTAACCCCAGGGGGCAAATCGACTACTGAAGCTTTCTTT. Translated: CASSVTPGGKSTTEAFF.

This chain connects TRBV7-9 to TRBJ2-1; no clear D. This CDR3 has 14 amino acids. With 5 bases removed from V and 7 bases from J, the gap between germline ends came to 15 bases. CDR1 is SEHNR, CDR2 FQNEAQ, per germline (reference sequence). The chain's CDR3 is CASSPRRFLNEQFF. The CDR3 coding sequence is TGTGCCAGCAGCCCTCGCAGGTTTTTGAATGAGCAGTTCTTC.

The chain joins TRBV10-1 to TRBJ2-7; D is uncertain. Between the trimmed V and J ends, which lost 3 bases and 3 bases, there was a span of 9 bases. CDR3 size: 13 residues. CDR1 is WNHNN and CDR2 is SYGVQD in the germline V gene (reference sequence). As DNA, the CDR3 is TGCGCCAGCAGTGAAGGCCTTGGCTACGAGCAGTACTTC. Residues: CASSEGLGYEQYF.

The chain uses TRBV7-9 and TRBJ2-5; D might be TRBD1 (6 bases). Germline V gene sequence: CDR1 SEHNR, CDR2 FQNEAQ (reference sequence). The CDR3 contains 14 residues. The V and J ends lost 6 bases and 7 bases respectively, with 18 bases between them. CDR3 amino acids: CASSSDRPGVTQYF. CDR3 bases: TGTGCCAGCAGTTCCGACAGGCCTGGCGTGACCCAGTACTTC.

The chain uses TRBV5-8 and TRBJ1-4; 8 positions agree with TRBD1. The germline gives CDR1 SGHTS, CDR2 YDEGEE. The V gene end was trimmed by 3 bases and the J gene end by 3 bases; junction bases not matched to a gene: 7. The CDR3 extends over 16 amino acids. The CDR3 sequence: CASSYRTGGANEKLFF. The CDR3 DNA follows: TGTGCCAGCAGCTACCGAACAGGGGGGGCTAATGAAAAACTGTTTTTT.

CDR3 in DNA: TGCGCCAGCAGGCCTAGCTCTGGGGCCAACGTCCTGACTTTC. Its protein product is CASRPSSGANVLTF. This rearrangement joins TRBV5-1 to TRBJ2-6; no definite D call. CDR1 is SGHRS, CDR2 YFSETQ, per germline. Trimming removed 5 bases at V and 0 bases at J, with 6 bases between. This CDR3 spans 14 amino acids.

This clone has only one observation. V usage is TRBV5-1 and J usage is TRBJ2-1; D may correspond to TRBD1 or TRBD2 (5 bases each). V lost 0 bases and J lost 10, with 8 bases in between. Germline V gene data show CDR1 as SGHRS and CDR2 as YFSETQ. The CDR3 runs to 12 residues. CDR3 sequence (DNA): TGCGCCAGCAGCTTGGTCGGGACCGAGCAGTTCTTC. It translates to CASSLVGTEQFF.